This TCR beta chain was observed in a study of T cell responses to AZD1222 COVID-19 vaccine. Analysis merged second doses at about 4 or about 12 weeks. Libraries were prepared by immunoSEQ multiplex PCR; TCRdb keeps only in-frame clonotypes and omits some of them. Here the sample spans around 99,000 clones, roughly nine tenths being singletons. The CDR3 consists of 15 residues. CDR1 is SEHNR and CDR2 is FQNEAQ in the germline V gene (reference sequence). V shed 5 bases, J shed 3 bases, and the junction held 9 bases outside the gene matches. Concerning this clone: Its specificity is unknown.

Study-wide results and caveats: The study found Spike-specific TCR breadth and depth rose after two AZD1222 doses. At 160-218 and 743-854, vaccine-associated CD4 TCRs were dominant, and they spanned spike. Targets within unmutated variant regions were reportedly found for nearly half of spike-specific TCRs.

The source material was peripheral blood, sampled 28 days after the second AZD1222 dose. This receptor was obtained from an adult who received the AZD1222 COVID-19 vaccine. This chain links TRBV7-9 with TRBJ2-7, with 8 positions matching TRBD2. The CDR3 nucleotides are TGTGCCAGCAGCGACCTAACTAGCGGAGGCTACGAGCAGTACTTC. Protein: CASSDLTSGGYEQYF.